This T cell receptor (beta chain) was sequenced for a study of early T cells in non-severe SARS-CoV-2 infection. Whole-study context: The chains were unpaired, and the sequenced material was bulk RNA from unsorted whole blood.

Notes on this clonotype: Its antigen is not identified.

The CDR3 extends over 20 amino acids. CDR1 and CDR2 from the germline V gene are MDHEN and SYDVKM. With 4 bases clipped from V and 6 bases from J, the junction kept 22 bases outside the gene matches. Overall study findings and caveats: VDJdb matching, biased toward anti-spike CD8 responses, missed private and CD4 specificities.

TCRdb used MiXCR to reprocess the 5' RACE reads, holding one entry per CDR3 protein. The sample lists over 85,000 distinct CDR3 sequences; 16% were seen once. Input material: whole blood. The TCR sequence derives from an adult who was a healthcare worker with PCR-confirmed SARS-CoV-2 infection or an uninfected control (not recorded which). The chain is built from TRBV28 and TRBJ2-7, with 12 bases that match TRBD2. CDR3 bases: TGTGCCAGCAGTTCCAAAGCCGGGACAGAAAGACTAGCGGGAGTAACCGAGCAGTACTTC. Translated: CASSSKAGTERLAGVTEQYF.